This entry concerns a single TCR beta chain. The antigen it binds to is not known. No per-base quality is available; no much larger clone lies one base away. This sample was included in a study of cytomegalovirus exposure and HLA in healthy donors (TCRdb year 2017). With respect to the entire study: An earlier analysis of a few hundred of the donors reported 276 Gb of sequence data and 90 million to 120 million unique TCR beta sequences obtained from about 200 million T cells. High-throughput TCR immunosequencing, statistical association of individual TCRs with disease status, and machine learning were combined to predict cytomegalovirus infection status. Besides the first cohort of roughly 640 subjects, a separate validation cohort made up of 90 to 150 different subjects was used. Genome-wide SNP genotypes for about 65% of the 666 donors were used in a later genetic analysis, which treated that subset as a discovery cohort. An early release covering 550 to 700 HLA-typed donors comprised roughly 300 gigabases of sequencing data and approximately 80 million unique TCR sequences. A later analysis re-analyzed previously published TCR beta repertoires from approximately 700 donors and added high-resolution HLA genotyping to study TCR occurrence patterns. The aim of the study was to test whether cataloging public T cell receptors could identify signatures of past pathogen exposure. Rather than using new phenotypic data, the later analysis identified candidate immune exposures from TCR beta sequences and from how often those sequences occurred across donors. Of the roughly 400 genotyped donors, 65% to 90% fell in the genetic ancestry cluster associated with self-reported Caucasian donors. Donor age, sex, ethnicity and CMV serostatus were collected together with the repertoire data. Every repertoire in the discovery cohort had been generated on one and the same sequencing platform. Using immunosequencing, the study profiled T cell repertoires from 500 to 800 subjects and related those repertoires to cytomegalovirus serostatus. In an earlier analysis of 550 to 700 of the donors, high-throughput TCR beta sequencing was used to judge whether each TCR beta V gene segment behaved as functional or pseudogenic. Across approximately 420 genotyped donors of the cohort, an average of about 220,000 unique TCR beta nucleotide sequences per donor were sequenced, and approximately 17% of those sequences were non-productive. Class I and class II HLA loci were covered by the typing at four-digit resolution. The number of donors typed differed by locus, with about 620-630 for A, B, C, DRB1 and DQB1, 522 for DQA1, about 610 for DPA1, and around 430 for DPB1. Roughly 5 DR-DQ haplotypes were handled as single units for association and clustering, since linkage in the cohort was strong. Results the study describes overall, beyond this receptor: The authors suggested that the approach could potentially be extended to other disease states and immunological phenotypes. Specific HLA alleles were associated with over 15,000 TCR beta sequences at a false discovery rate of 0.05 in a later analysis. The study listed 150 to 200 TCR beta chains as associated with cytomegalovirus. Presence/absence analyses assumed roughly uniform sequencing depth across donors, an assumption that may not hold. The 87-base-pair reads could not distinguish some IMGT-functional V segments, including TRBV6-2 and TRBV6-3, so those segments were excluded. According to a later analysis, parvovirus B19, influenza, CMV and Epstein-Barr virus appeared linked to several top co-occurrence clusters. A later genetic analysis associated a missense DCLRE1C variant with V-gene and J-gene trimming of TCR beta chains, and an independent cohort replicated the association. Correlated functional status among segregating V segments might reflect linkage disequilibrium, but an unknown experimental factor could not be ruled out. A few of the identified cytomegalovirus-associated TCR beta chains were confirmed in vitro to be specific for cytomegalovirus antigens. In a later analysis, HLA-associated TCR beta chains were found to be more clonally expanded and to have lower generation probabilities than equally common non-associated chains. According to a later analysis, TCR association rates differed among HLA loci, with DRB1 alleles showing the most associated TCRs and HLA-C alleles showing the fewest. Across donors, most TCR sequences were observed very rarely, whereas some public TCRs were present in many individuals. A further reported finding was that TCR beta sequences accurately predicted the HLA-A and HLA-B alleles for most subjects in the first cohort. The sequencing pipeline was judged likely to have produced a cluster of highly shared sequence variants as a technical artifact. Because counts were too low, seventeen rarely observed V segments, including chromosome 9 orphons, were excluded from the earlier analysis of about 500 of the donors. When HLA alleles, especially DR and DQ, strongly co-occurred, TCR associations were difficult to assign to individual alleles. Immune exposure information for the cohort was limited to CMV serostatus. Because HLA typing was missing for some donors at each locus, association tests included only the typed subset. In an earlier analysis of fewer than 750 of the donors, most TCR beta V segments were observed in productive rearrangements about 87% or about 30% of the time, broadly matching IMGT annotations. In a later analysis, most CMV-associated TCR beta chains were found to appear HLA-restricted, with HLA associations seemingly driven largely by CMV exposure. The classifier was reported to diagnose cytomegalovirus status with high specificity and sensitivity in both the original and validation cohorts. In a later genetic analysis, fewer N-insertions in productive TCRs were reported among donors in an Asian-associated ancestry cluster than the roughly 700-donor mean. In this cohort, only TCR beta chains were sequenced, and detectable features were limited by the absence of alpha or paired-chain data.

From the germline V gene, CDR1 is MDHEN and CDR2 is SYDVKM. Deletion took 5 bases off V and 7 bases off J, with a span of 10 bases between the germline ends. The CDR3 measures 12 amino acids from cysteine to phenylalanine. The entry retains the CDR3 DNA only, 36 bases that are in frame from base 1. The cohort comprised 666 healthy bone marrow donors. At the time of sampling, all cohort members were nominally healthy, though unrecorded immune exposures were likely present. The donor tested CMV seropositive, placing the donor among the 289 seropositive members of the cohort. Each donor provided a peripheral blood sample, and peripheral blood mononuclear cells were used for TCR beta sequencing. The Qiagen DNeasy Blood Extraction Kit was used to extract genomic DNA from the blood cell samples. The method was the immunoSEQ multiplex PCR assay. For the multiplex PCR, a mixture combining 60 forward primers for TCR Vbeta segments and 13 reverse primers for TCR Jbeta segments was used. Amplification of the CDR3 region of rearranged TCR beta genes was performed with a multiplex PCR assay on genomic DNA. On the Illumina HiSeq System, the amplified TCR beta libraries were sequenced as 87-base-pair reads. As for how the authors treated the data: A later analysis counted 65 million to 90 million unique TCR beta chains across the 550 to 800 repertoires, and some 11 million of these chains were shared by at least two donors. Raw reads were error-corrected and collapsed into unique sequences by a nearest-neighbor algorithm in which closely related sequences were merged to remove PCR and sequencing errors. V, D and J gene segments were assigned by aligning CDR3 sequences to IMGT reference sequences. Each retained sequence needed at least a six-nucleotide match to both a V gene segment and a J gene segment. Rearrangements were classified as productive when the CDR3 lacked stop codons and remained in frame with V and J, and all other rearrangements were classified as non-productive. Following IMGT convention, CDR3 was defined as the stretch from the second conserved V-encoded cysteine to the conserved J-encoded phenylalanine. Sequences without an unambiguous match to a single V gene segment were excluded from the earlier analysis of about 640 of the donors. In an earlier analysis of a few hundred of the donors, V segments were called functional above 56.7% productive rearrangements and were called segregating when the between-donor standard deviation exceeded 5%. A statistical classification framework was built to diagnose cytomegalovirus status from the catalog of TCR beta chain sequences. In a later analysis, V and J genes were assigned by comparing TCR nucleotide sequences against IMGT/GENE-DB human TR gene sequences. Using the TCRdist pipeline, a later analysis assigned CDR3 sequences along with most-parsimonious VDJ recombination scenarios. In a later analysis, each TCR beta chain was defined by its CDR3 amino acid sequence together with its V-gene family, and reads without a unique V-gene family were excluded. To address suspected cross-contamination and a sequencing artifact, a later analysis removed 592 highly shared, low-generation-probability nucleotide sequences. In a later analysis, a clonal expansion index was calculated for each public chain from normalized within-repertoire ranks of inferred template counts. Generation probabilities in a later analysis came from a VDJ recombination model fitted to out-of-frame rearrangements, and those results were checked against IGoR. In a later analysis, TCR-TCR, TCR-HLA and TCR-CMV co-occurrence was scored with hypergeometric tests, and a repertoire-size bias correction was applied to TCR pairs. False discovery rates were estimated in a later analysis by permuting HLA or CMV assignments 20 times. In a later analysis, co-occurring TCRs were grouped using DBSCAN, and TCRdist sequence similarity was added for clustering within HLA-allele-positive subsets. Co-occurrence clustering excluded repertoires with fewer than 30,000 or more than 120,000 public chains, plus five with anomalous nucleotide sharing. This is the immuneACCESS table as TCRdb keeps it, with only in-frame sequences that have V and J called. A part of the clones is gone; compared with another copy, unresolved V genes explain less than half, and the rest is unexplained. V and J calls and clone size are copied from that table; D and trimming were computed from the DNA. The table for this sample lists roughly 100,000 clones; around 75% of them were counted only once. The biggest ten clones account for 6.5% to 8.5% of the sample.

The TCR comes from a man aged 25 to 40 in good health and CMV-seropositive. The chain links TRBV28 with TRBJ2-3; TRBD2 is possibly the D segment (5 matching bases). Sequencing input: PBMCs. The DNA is TGTGCCAGCAGTCCCTGGGAGTATACGCAGTATTTT. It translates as CASSPWEYTQYF.